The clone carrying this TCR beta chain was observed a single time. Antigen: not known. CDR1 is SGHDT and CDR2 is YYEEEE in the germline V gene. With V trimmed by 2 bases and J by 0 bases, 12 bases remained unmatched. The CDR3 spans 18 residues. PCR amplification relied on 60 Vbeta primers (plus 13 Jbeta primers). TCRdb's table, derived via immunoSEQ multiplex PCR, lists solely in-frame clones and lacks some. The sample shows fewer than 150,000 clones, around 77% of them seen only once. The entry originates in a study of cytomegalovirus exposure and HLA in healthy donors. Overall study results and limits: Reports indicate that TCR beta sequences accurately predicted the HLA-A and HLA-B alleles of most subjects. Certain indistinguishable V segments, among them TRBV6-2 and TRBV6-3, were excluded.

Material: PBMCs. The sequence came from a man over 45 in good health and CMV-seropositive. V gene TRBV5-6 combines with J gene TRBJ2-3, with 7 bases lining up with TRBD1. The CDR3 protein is CASSFTPGQQSSTDTQYF. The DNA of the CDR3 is TGTGCCAGCAGCTTCACCCCGGGACAGCAATCTAGCACAGATACGCAGTATTTT.